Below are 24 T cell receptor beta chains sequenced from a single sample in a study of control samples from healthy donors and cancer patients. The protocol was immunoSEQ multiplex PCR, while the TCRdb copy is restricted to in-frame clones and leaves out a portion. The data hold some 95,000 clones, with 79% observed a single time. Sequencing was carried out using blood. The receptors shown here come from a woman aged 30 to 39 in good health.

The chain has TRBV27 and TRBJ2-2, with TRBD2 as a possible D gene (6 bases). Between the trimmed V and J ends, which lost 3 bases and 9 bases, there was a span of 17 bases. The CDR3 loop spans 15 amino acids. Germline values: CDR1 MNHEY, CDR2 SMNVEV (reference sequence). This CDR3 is CASSFNGGAPRELFF. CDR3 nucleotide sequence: TGTGCCAGCAGTTTCAATGGAGGGGCCCCACGGGAGCTGTTTTTT.

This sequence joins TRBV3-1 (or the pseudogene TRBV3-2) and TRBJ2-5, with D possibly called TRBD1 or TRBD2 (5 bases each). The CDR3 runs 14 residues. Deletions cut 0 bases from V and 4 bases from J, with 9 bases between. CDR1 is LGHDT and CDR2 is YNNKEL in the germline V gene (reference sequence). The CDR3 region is CASSQDLGTETQYF. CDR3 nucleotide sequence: TGTGCCAGCAGCCAAGACCTCGGGACAGAGACCCAGTACTTC.

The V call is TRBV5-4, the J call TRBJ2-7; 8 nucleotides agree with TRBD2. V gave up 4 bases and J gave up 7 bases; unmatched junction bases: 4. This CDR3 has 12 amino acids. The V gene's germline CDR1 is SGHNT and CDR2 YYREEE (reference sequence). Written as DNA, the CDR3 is TGTGCCAGCAGCCACTCGGGGGGGGAGCAGTACTTC. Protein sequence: CASSHSGGEQYF.

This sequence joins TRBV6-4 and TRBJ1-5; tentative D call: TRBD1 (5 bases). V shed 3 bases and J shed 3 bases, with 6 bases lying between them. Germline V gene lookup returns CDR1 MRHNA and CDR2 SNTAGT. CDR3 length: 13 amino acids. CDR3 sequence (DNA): TGTGCCAGCAGTGAAGGGGCCAATCAGCCCCAGCATTTT. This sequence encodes CASSEGANQPQHF.

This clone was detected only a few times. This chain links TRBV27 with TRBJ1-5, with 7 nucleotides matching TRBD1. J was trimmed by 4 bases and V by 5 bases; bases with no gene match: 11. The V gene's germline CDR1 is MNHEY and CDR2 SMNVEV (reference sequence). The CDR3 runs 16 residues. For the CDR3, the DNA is TGTGCCAGCAGTCCGTACGCTAACAGGGGTAATCAGCCCCAGCATTTT. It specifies CASSPYANRGNQPQHF.

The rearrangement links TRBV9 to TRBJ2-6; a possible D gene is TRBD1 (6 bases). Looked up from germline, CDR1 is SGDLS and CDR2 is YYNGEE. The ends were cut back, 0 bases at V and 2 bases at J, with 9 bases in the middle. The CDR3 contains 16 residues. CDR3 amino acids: CASSVDGGTGANVLTF. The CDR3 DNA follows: TGTGCCAGCAGCGTAGATGGGGGCACTGGGGCCAACGTCCTGACTTTC.

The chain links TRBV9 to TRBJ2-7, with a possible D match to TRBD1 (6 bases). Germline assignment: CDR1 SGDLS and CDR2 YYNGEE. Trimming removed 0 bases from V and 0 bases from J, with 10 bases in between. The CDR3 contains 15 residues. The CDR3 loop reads CASSVAGTSSYEQYF. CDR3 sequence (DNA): TGTGCCAGCAGCGTAGCGGGGACAAGCTCCTACGAGCAGTACTTC.

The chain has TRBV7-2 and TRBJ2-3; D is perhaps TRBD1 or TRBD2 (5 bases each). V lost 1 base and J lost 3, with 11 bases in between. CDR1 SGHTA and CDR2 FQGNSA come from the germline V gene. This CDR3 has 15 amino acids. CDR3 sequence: CASSLVGVATDTQYF. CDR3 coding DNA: TGTGCCAGCAGCTTAGTGGGGGTAGCGACAGATACGCAGTATTTT.

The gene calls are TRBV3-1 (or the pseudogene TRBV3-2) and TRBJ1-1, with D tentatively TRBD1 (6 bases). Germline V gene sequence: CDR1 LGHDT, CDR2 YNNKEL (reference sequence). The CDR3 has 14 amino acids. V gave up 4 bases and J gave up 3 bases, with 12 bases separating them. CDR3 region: CASSLWTDDTEAFF. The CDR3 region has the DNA TGTGCCAGCAGCCTTTGGACAGATGACACTGAAGCTTTCTTT.

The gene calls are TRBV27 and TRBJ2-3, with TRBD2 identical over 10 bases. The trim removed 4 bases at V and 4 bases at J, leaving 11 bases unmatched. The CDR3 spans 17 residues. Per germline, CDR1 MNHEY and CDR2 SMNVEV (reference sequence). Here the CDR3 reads CASSSPRAGGLADTQYF. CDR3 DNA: TGTGCCAGCAGTTCCCCCAGAGCGGGGGGGCTTGCAGATACGCAGTATTTT.

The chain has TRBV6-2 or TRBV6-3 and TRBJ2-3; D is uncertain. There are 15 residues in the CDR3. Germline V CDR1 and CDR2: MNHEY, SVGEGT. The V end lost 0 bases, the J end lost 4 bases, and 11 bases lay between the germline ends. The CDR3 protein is CASSYSTLGADTQYF. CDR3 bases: TGTGCCAGCAGTTACTCGACACTTGGGGCAGATACGCAGTATTTT.

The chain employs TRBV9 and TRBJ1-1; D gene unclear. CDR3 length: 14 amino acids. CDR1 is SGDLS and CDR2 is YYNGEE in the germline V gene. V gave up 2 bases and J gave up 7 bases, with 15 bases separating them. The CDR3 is CASSVKANKREAFF. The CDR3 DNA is TGTGCCAGCAGCGTCAAGGCCAATAAACGTGAAGCTTTCTTT.

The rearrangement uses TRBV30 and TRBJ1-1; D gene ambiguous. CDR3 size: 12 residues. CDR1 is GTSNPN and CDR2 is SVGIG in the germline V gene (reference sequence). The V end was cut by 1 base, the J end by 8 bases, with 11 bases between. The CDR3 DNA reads TGTGCCTGGAGTGCGGAACATTCCGAAGCTTTCTTT. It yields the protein CAWSAEHSEAFF.

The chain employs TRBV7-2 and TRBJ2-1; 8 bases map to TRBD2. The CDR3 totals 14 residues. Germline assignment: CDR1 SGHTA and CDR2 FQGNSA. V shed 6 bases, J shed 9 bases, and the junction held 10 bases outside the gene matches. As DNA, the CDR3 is TGTGCCAGCAGTTCCCCGGGACTAGTACGTGAGCAGTTCTTC. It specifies CASSSPGLVREQFF.

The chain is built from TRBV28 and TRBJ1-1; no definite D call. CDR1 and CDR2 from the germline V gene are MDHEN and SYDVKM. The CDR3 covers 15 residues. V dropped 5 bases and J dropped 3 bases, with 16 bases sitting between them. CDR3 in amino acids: CASSAPQSGDTEAFF. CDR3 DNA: TGTGCCAGCAGTGCCCCCCAGAGCGGGGACACTGAAGCTTTCTTT. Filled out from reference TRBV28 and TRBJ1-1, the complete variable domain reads DVKVTQSSRYLVKRTGEKVFLECVQDMDHENMFWYRQDPGLGLRLIYFSYDVKMKEKGDIPEGYSVSREKKERFSLILESASTNQTSMYLCASSAPQSGDTEAFFGQGTRLTVV.

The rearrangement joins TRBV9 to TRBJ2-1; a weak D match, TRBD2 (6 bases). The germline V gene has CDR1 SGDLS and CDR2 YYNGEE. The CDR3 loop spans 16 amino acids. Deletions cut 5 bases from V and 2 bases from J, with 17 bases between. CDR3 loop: CASSPHLWGAYNEQFF. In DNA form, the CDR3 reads TGTGCCAGCAGTCCCCACCTATGGGGGGCCTACAATGAGCAGTTCTTC.

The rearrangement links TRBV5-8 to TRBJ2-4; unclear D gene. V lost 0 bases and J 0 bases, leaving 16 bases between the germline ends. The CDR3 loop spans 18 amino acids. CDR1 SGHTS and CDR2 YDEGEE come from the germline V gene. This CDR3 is CASSLGLGRRAAKNIQYF. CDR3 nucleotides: TGTGCCAGCAGCTTGGGGCTCGGGCGGAGAGCAGCCAAAAACATTCAGTACTTC.

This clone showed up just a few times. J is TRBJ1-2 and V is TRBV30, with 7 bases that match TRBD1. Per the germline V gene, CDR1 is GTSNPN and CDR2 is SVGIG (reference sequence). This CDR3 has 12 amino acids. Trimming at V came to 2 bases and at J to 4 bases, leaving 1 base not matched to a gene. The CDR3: CAWSRQGYGYTF. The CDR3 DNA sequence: TGTGCCTGGAGTCGACAGGGCTATGGCTACACCTTC. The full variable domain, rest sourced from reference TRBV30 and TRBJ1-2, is SQTIHQWPATLVQPVGSPLSLECTVEGTSNPNLYWYRQAAGRGLQLLFYSVGIGQISSEVPQNLSASRPQDRQFILSSKKLLLSDSGFYLCAWSRQGYGYTFGSGTRLTVV.

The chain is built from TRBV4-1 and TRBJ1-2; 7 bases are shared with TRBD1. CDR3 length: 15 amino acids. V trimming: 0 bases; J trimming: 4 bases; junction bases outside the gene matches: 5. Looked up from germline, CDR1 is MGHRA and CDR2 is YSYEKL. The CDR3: CASSQDGTETYGYTF. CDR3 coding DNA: TGCGCCAGCAGCCAAGATGGGACAGAAACCTATGGCTACACCTTC.

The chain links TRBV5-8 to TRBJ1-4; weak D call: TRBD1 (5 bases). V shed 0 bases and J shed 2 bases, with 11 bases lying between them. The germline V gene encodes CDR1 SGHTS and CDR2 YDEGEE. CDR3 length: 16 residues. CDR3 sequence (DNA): TGTGCCAGCAGCTTGGGCGAAAAGGGGACTAATGAAAAACTGTTTTTT. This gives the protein CASSLGEKGTNEKLFF.

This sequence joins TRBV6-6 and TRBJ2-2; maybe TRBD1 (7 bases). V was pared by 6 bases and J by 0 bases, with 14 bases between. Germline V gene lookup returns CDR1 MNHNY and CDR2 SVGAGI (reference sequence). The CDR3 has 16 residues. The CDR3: CASRRGTAANTGELFF. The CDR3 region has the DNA TGTGCCAGCAGACGGGGGACAGCTGCGAACACCGGGGAGCTGTTTTTT.

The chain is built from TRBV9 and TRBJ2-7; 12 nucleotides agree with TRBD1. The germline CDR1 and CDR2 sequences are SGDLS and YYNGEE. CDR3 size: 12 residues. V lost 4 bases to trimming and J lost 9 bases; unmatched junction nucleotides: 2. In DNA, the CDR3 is TGTGCCAGCAGCCGGGACAGGGGGCCGCAGTACTTC. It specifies CASSRDRGPQYF.

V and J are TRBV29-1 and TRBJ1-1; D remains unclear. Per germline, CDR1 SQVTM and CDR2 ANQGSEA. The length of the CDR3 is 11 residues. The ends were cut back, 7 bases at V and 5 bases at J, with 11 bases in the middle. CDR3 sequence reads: CSASIGTEAFF. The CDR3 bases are TGCAGCGCCAGCATTGGTACTGAAGCTTTCTTT.

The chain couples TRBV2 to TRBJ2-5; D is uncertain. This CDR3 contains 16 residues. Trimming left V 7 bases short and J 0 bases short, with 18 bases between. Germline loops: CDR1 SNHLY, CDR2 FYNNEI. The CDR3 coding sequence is TGTGCCAGCAACCCTTCTGGGATCAGGTACCAAGAGACCCAGTACTTC. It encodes CASNPSGIRYQETQYF.